This TCR beta chain was documented in a study of technical replicates of blood from several donors. The CDR3 spans 15 residues. Germline V gene lookup returns CDR1 MNHEY and CDR2 SMNVEV (reference sequence). A remark on this clone: The junction shows a germline mismatch at one end, possibly a read error.

This table comes from immunoSEQ multiplex PCR, and its TCRdb copy is limited to in-frame clones, with some not included. The sample gives approximately 81,000 clones, 96% of which show up once; 0.3% to 0.4% is in the top ten. The sequenced sample was T cells isolated from PBMCs. The TCR originated in a human donor in good health. This chain joins TRBV27 and TRBJ2-3, with D possibly TRBD1 on 5 matching bases. The CDR3 loop is CASRLLTDPTDTQYF. CDR3 DNA: TGTGCCAGCAGGTTATTGACAGATCCTACAGATACGCAGTATTTT.